What follows is one T cell receptor (beta chain) and its context. The CDR3 runs to 15 residues. Germline assignment: CDR1 LNHNV and CDR2 YYDKDF (reference sequence). The V gene end was trimmed by 5 bases and the J gene end by 5 bases; junction bases not matched to a gene: 10. This entry comes from a study of blood T cell repertoires in COVID-19. About the research overall: COVID-19 samples from acute and convalescent phases originated in the United States, Italy and Spain. Sample material is recorded as cDNA or gDNA derived from T cells, B-cell-depleted T cells, or PBMCs.

As originally analysed: Nucleated cell counts were estimated from reference gene primer amplification. Profiled with immunoSEQ multiplex PCR; TCRdb holds only in-frame clones, not every one. V and J calls and clone size follow that table, whereas D and trimming were derived from the DNA. The table includes roughly 170,000 clones, around nine tenths detected once. The sample comprised peripheral blood. The TCR sequence derives from a woman aged 18-29 years who had recovered from COVID-19. The chain is built from TRBV15 and TRBJ2-5, with TRBD1 matching over 8 bases. The CDR3 DNA reads TGTGCCACCAGCTCTCCTCCAGGGGGCTCTGAGACCCAGTACTTC. This translates into CATSSPPGGSETQYF.